One and the same sample provided the 17 T cell receptor beta chains below, sequenced in a study of T-cell memory formation after mild COVID-19. Via MiXCR, TCRdb re-called the 5' RACE reads, giving one row per CDR3 protein. This table has about 360,000 distinct CDR3 sequences, around 15% appearing once. Sequences were obtained from PBMCs or a T cell subset sorted from them (not recorded which). Source of these receptors: a man aged 18 to 30 who had mild COVID-19 (a few samples of this study predate the infection). Cell type and time point are not known.

In its sample, this clonotype was seen a few times. The chain recombines TRBV19 with TRBJ2-1; D is possibly TRBD2 (5 bases). V lost 6 bases and J lost 7, with 10 bases in between. Germline V gene data show CDR1 as LNHDA and CDR2 as SQIVND (reference sequence). The length of the CDR3 is 12 residues. CDR3: CASRTTGNEQFF. Here the CDR3 DNA reads TGTGCCAGTAGAACCACGGGGAATGAGCAGTTCTTC.

This rearrangement joins TRBV5-1 to TRBJ1-2, with D unresolved. CDR3 length: 14 residues. Germline assignment: CDR1 SGHRS and CDR2 YFSETQ. Trimming left V 1 base short and J 3 bases short, with 10 bases between. CDR3 in DNA: TGCGCCAGCAGCTTGCCGTTGACCGACTATGGCTACACCTTC. Its protein is CASSLPLTDYGYTF.

This clonotype has at least ten counts. The junction shows a germline mismatch at one end, possibly a read error. The chain combines TRBV7-9 with TRBJ1-1; no firm D call. This CDR3 region has 13 residues. Germline CDR1 SEHNR, CDR2 FQNEAQ (reference sequence). The CDR3 DNA follows: TGTGCCAGCAGCGTAGCCATGAACACTGAAGCTTTCTTT. This encodes CASSVAMNTEAFF.

This clonotype came up a few times. V usage is TRBV5-1 and J usage is TRBJ2-3; D may be TRBD2 (5 bases). Between the trimmed V and J ends, which lost 6 bases and 2 bases, there was a span of 7 bases. The CDR3 has 12 amino acids. CDR1 is SGHRS, CDR2 YFSETQ, per germline. The CDR3 reads CASIGDTDTQYF. CDR3 DNA sequence: TGCGCCAGCATCGGGGACACAGATACGCAGTATTTT.

This chain uses TRBV2 with TRBJ2-7; 10 bases map to TRBD2. CDR3 length: 16 amino acids. The germline CDR1 and CDR2 sequences are SNHLY and FYNNEI. V shed 2 bases and J 0 bases; nucleotides not matched to a gene: 4. The CDR3 protein is CASSELAGAYSYEQYF. As DNA, the CDR3 is TGTGCCAGCAGTGAACTAGCGGGGGCCTACTCCTACGAGCAGTACTTC.

This chain connects TRBV7-9 to TRBJ2-3; D remains unclear. The CDR3 has 15 amino acids. Germline V CDR1 and CDR2: SEHNR, FQNEAQ (reference sequence). Trimming cost V 0 bases and J 2 bases, with 9 bases left between them. The CDR3 DNA is TGTGCCAGCAGCTTAGCCATCCTTTTCACAGATACGCAGTATTTT. Translation: CASSLAILFTDTQYF. The variable domain in full, completed from reference TRBV7-9 and TRBJ2-3, reads DTGVSQNPRHKITKRGQNVTFRCDPISEHNRLYWYRQTLGQGPEFLTYFQNEAQLEKSRLLSDRFSAERPKGSFSTLEIQRTEQGDSAMYLCASSLAILFTDTQYFGPGTRLTVL.

The chain carries TRBV4-3 and TRBJ2-1; 8 bases line up with TRBD1. This CDR3 region has 15 residues. Germline V lookup: CDR1 LGHNA, CDR2 YSLEER. The trim removed 2 bases at V and 3 bases at J, leaving 3 bases unmatched. This CDR3 reads CASSQRQGRYNEQFF. In DNA form, the CDR3 reads TGCGCCAGCAGCCAACGACAGGGGCGCTACAATGAGCAGTTCTTC.

About this clonotype itself: Mismatch with germline at one junction end may stem from a read error. The chain joins TRBV5-1 to TRBJ2-1; maybe TRBD2 (7 bases). Germline loops: CDR1 SGHRS, CDR2 YFSETQ. The CDR3 consists of 16 residues. In DNA form, the CDR3 reads TGCGCCAGCAGATTGGGCCGAGGGGGGGCCGTCTATGAGCAGTTCTTC. It yields the protein CASRLGRGGAVYEQFF.

This clonotype has at least ten counts. The chain joins TRBV7-2 to TRBJ1-2; D not resolved. This CDR3 contains 13 residues. Trimming took off 1 base at V and 3 bases at J, with 6 bases between the two ends. Germline CDR1 and CDR2: SGHTA and FQGNSA. For the CDR3, the DNA is TGTGCCAGCAGCTTAGGGTTGGACTATGGCTACACCTTC. Protein product: CASSLGLDYGYTF. The full variable domain, completed using reference TRBV7-2 and TRBJ1-2, is GAGVSQSPSNKVTEKGKDVELRCDPISGHTALYWYRQSLGQGLEFLIYFQGNSAPDKSGLPSDRFSAERTGGSVSTLTIQRTQQEDSAVYLCASSLGLDYGYTFGSGTRLTVV.

This clonotype was counted only a few times. This chain uses TRBV6-1 with TRBJ2-1; D remains unclear. Germline loops: CDR1 MNHNS, CDR2 SASEGT. The ends were cut back, 6 bases at V and 5 bases at J, with 20 bases in the middle. The CDR3 has 16 amino acids. The DNA of the CDR3 is TGTGCCAGCAGACTCTTCTTCGCGGTGTCAAACAATGAGCAGTTCTTC. Its protein is CASRLFFAVSNNEQFF.

V gene TRBV20-1 combines with J gene TRBJ2-3; D remains ambiguous. Germline assignment: CDR1 DFQATT and CDR2 SNEGSKA (reference sequence). The CDR3 extends over 15 amino acids. V shed 1 base and J shed 4 bases, with 15 bases lying between them. The CDR3: CSARAPSHGPDTQYF. The CDR3 DNA reads TGCAGTGCTAGAGCCCCCTCCCACGGCCCAGATACGCAGTATTTT.

This clonotype has only a few counts. The genes are TRBV28 and TRBJ1-4, with D unclear. The germline V gene encodes CDR1 MDHEN and CDR2 SYDVKM. CDR3 size: 13 residues. Trimming pared 8 bases from V and 10 bases from J, leaving 17 bases between. The CDR3 DNA is TGTGCCAGCGGAGACGGTGTTCGTAGAAAACTGTTTTTT. Translating it yields CASGDGVRRKLFF. Full variable domain (remainder filled in from reference TRBV28 and TRBJ1-4): DVKVTQSSRYLVKRTGEKVFLECVQDMDHENMFWYRQDPGLGLRLIYFSYDVKMKEKGDIPEGYSVSREKKERFSLILESASTNQTSMYLCASGDGVRRKLFFGSGTQLSVL.

This clonotype was detected many times. The rearrangement uses TRBV4-1 and TRBJ2-1, with TRBD2 matching over 8 bases. The CDR3 covers 18 residues. V gave up 2 bases and J gave up 1 base; unmatched junction bases: 10. Germline assignment: CDR1 MGHRA and CDR2 YSYEKL. CDR3 protein: CASSQTASGGGSYNEQFF. DNA of the CDR3: TGCGCCAGCAGCCAAACAGCCTCTGGCGGGGGGTCCTACAATGAGCAGTTCTTC.

In this sample, this clonotype turned up many times. The chain joins TRBV12-3 or TRBV12-4 to TRBJ2-7; 8 bases map to TRBD1. This CDR3 region has 14 residues. V trimming: 1 base; J trimming: 5 bases; junction bases outside the gene matches: 4. The CDR3 DNA reads TGTGCCAGCAGTTTAGGGACAGGGTCCCACGAGCAGTACTTC. This translates into CASSLGTGSHEQYF.

V gene TRBV12-3 or TRBV12-4 combines with J gene TRBJ2-5; D gene uncertain. Trimming stripped 2 bases from V and 5 bases from J, with 9 bases between. The CDR3 runs 13 residues. CDR3 residues: CASSLSRTETQYF. DNA of the CDR3: TGTGCCAGCAGTTTATCCCGGACGGAGACCCAGTACTTC.

This rearrangement joins TRBV7-9 to TRBJ1-6; D is undetermined. From germline, CDR1 is SEHNR and CDR2 FQNEAQ (reference sequence). The CDR3 is 14 residues long. V lost 0 bases, J lost 7 bases, and 7 bases lay in between. The CDR3 region is CASSLAVWNSPLHF. The CDR3 region has the DNA TGTGCCAGCAGCTTAGCAGTGTGGAATTCACCCCTCCACTTT.

This clonotype was found a few times. The genes are TRBV7-9 and TRBJ2-5, with D hard to call. From germline, CDR1 is SEHNR and CDR2 FQNEAQ (reference sequence). This CDR3 is built from 13 residues. The ends were cut back, 5 bases at V and 4 bases at J, with 11 bases in the middle. DNA of the CDR3: TGTGCCAGCAGCGCCGAGCCCGCAGAGACCCAGTACTTC. Encoded protein: CASSAEPAETQYF. The variable domain in full, completed from reference TRBV7-9 and TRBJ2-5, reads DTGVSQNPRHKITKRGQNVTFRCDPISEHNRLYWYRQTLGQGPEFLTYFQNEAQLEKSRLLSDRFSAERPKGSFSTLEIQRTEQGDSAMYLCASSAEPAETQYFGPGTRLLVL.